This T cell receptor beta chain originates from a study of CD8 T cells in ankylosing spondylitis. General study points: Several highly homologous variants formed a TCR beta motif that appeared characteristic of ankylosing spondylitis blood. From matched ankylosing spondylitis synovial fluid, disease-linked clones were reportedly recovered at significantly enriched levels.

Researchers built TCR beta libraries using quantitative 5'-RACE with molecular barcodes. TCRdb fed the 5' RACE reads into MiXCR, producing one record per CDR3 protein. This table holds a few hundred thousand distinct CDR3 sequences, 20% to 30% found once. This clonotype showed up many times. Antigen unknown. V lost 4 bases to trimming and J lost 7 bases, with 11 bases between them. The CDR3 is 14 residues long. Sequencing input: blood, either unsorted or a sorted T cell fraction (not recorded which). This sequence joins TRBV12-3 or TRBV12-4 and TRBJ1-6, with TRBD1 as a possible D gene (6 bases). The TCR originated in a male donor with ankylosing spondylitis or in good health (not recorded which). CDR3 sequence (DNA): TGTGCCAGCAGTTCGGACAGCCTAAATTCACCCCTCCACTTT. Protein sequence: CASSSDSLNSPLHF.